A selection of T cell receptor beta chains follows, all from one sample in a study of control samples from healthy donors and cancer patients. The method was immunoSEQ multiplex PCR; TCRdb's version includes in-frame clones alone and lacks a portion of them. Of 20,000 to 30,000 clones detected, roughly 90% appear once; the ten largest clones hold around an eighth. Sequencing was performed on PBMCs. The receptors originated from a man aged 50-59 years with lung cancer. Each CDR3 is given with its conserved first and last residue. The D gene is left open where the match is weak. The listing skips clone size in some rows; elsewhere it reads once, few, many or a size class.

v_gene	d_gene	j_gene	abundance	CDR3nt	CDR3aa
TRBV7-2	.	TRBJ2-5	.	TGTGCCAGCAGCCCGTCAGAAGCGGGACAAAGGACCCAGTACTTC	CASSPSEAGQRTQYF
TRBV12-3/TRBV12-4	TRBD1	TRBJ1-4	.	TGTGCCAGCAGTTCCGACAGGGCTGGAAAACTGTTTTTT	CASSSDRAGKLFF
TRBV6-4	.	TRBJ2-3	.	TGTGCCAGCAGTGAGGAGGTTTGGGATACGCAGTATTTT	CASSEEVWDTQYF
TRBV10-3	.	TRBJ2-3	once	TGTGCCATCAGATCGAGGACAGATACGCAGTATTTT	CAIRSRTDTQYF
TRBV4-1	TRBD1	TRBJ2-7	.	TGCGCCAGCAGCAGCAGACAGGGGGCTCCGAACGAGCAGTACTTC	CASSSRQGAPNEQYF
TRBV19	TRBD1	TRBJ1-2	.	TGTGCCAGTAGTATCAACAGGGGTGGTATGTTAAACTATGGCTACACCTTC	CASSINRGGMLNYGYTF
TRBV7-9	.	TRBJ2-1	once	TGTGCCAGCAGCTTTGACAAAGGGCAGTTCTTC	CASSFDKGQFF
TRBV6-4	.	TRBJ2-2	.	TGTGCCAGCAGTTCCTCGGGGTTCGGCGGGGAGCTGTTTTTT	CASSSSGFGGELFF
TRBV24-1	.	TRBJ2-7	.	TGTGCCACCAGTGAGGGGGCCAACTCCTACGAGCAGTACTTC	CATSEGANSYEQYF
TRBV12-3/TRBV12-4	.	TRBJ1-1	.	TGTGCCAGCAGTCTGACTCCGGACACTGAAGCTTTCTTT	CASSLTPDTEAFF
TRBV9	TRBD1	TRBJ1-3	.	TGTGCCAGCAGCGCAACAGGGGTGGATGGAAACACCATATATTTT	CASSATGVDGNTIYF
TRBV4-1	.	TRBJ2-2	.	TGCGCCAGCAGCCAAGAAAACGGCCTCGCGAACACCGGGGAGCTGTTTTTT	CASSQENGLANTGELFF
TRBV7-6	.	TRBJ2-2	.	TGTGCCAGCAGCTTCGACTCAAGGGTGCCCGGGGAGCTGTTTTTT	CASSFDSRVPGELFF
TRBV7-9	.	TRBJ1-1	few	TGTGCCAGCAGCTCGGGTCTCAGGACAACCAAGGTGTACACTGAAGCTTTCTTT	CASSSGLRTTKVYTEAFF
TRBV14	.	TRBJ1-6	.	TGTGCCAGCAGCCAAGATCCCGCAGGGTATAATTCACCCCTCCACTTT	CASSQDPAGYNSPLHF
TRBV7-7	TRBD2	TRBJ2-1	.	TGTGCTAGCAGTCTACTAGCGGGGGGGAGCGATGAGCAGTTCTTC	CASSLLAGGSDEQFF
TRBV5-5	.	TRBJ2-3	.	TGTGCCAGCAGCACATCACCGACCCTTGGCACAGATACGCAGTATTTT	CASSTSPTLGTDTQYF
TRBV21-1	.	TRBJ1-5	.	TGTGCCAGCAGCAAAGCGTGTTACAGAACCCGACGGCCCCAGCATTTT	CASSKACYRTRRPQHF
TRBV19	.	TRBJ2-2	.	TGTGCCAGTAGTATCAGGGTTGGGACGAACACCGGGGAGCTGTTTTTT	CASSIRVGTNTGELFF
TRBV12-3/TRBV12-4	.	TRBJ1-2	.	TGTGCCAGCAGTTTATGGGGGCTTAGCGGCTACACCTTC	CASSLWGLSGYTF
TRBV19	TRBD2	TRBJ2-7	.	TGTGCCAGTAGTAATCAGCGGGGTATCTACGAGCAGTACTTC	CASSNQRGIYEQYF
TRBV3-1/TRBV3-2	.	TRBJ2-2	.	TGTGCCAGCAGCCAAGCTTATCCGCAAGGGCGCCCCCGGGGAACCGGGGAGCTGTTTTTT	CASSQAYPQGRPRGTGELFF
TRBV7-2	.	TRBJ2-1	.	TGTGCCAGCAGCTCAATATCCTACAATGAGCAGTTCTTC	CASSSISYNEQFF
TRBV7-3	.	TRBJ2-5	.	TGTGCCAGCAGCTTAGCAGGGTCGGAGACCCAGTACTTC	CASSLAGSETQYF
TRBV10-2	.	TRBJ2-3	.	TGCGCCAGCAGTGATTGGGGAACAGATACGCAGTATTTT	CASSDWGTDTQYF
TRBV4-3	.	TRBJ2-1	few	TGCGCCAGCAGCCAAGACGGTAACAGGTACAATGAGCAGTTCTTC	CASSQDGNRYNEQFF
TRBV5-5	TRBD2	TRBJ2-5	.	TGTGCCAGCAGCTTGATAGGAGTTGAGACTAGCGGGACTCCTCAAGAGACCCAGTACTTC	CASSLIGVETSGTPQETQYF
TRBV5-1	.	TRBJ1-2	.	TGCGCCAGCACCTTTGACGAGGATGGCTACACCTTC	CASTFDEDGYTF
TRBV14	.	TRBJ2-7	once	TGTGCCAGCAGCCTCCACACAGGGACCTTCTACGAGCAGTACTTC	CASSLHTGTFYEQYF
TRBV19	TRBD2	TRBJ2-1	.	TGTGCCAGTAGCTTAGCGGGGGGGCTATATGAGCAGTTCTTC	CASSLAGGLYEQFF
TRBV5-6	.	TRBJ1-1	.	TGTGCCAGCAGCTACCCAGCACAGAACACTGAAGCTTTCTTT	CASSYPAQNTEAFF
TRBV6-5	.	TRBJ2-5	.	TGTGCCAGCGAGGGGACGGCCCAGGGAGCCCAGTACTTC	CASEGTAQGAQYF
TRBV9	.	TRBJ2-7	few	TGTGCCAGCAGCGTAGCTCTGGGGGGGCAATCCTACGAGCAGTACTTC	CASSVALGGQSYEQYF
TRBV6-5	.	TRBJ1-6	.	TGTGCCAGCAGGCCTCAGGCTGGGGTAAGGTCACCCCTCCACTTT	CASRPQAGVRSPLHF
TRBV29-1	.	TRBJ1-5	.	TGCAGCGTCGTGGAAAATAGCAATCAGCCCCAGCATTTT	CSVVENSNQPQHF
TRBV14	.	TRBJ2-5	.	TGTGCCAGCAGCTTCCAGGGCTCGGAGACCCAGTACTTC	CASSFQGSETQYF
TRBV6-2/TRBV6-3	.	TRBJ2-7	few	TGTGCCAGCAGTTACGAGTCCGGATACGAGCAGTACTTC	CASSYESGYEQYF
TRBV14	.	TRBJ2-6	.	TGTGCCAGCAGTCCCCGACGGTTCTCTGGGGCCAACGTCCTGACTTTC	CASSPRRFSGANVLTF
TRBV18	.	TRBJ1-5	.	TGTGCCAGCTCACGACTCGTAGATTATAGCAATCAGCCCCAGCATTTT	CASSRLVDYSNQPQHF
TRBV7-2	.	TRBJ2-5	.	TGTGCCAGCAAGACCCCAGTTGAGGAGACCCAGTACTTC	CASKTPVEETQYF
TRBV11-1	.	TRBJ2-7	.	TGTGCCAGCAGCACTAGTCCATACGAGCAGTACTTC	CASSTSPYEQYF
TRBV19	.	TRBJ2-5	.	TGTGCCAGTAGTATTGGACAAGAGACCCAGTACTTC	CASSIGQETQYF
TRBV11-3	.	TRBJ1-2	.	TGTGCCAGCACCTGGGGCGGGATGGCCTATGGCTACACCTTC	CASTWGGMAYGYTF
TRBV25-1	TRBD1	TRBJ2-2	.	TGTGCCAGCAGTGATGGGACAGTGAACACCGGGGAGCTGTTTTTT	CASSDGTVNTGELFF
TRBV11-2	.	TRBJ1-2	few	TGTGCCAGCAGCCCTAACTATAACTATGGCTACACCTTC	CASSPNYNYGYTF
TRBV25-1	.	TRBJ2-6	.	TGTGCCAGCTCGGACTGGGTCTCTGGGGCCAACGTCCTGACTTTC	CASSDWVSGANVLTF
TRBV11-3	.	TRBJ1-3	.	TGTGCCAGCAGCTTAGGCCCAACAAATTCTGGAAACACCATATATTTT	CASSLGPTNSGNTIYF
TRBV10-3	TRBD1	TRBJ1-6	.	TGTGCCATCAGGGGGACAGAGCAGAATCCCCTCCACTTT	CAIRGTEQNPLHF
TRBV10-3	TRBD1	TRBJ2-7	.	TGTGCCATCAGTGTACAGGGGGCCGAGCAGTACTTC	CAISVQGAEQYF